Presented here are 20 T cell receptor beta chains from one specimen sequenced in a study of Ad26.COV2.S vaccination and SARS-CoV-2 variants. Regarding treatment: approximately 18 received Ad26.COV2.S at low or high dose, single or two shots; about 5 received placebo; per-sample allocation not given. At day 63 after the first vaccine or placebo injection, samples were drawn. Generated by immunoSEQ multiplex PCR, the TCRdb table keeps only in-frame clones and is missing some. This sample has hundreds of thousands of clones; more than 80% occur once, and the top ten carry nearly 1.5%. The specimen comprised peripheral blood, sampled in a trial of Ad26.COV2.S vaccine versus placebo. The source of these receptors is a person aged 18-65 years who received the Ad26.COV2.S COVID-19 vaccine or a placebo.

This clone has only a few counts. J is TRBJ1-1 and V is TRBV5-4; TRBD1 might be the D (5 bases). The CDR3 is 14 residues long. Deletions cut 4 bases from V and 4 bases from J, with 14 bases between. Per germline, CDR1 SGHNT and CDR2 YYREEE (reference sequence). The CDR3 DNA follows: TGTGCCAGCAGCGGGGGACTTTGGACCACTGAAGCTTTCTTT. Its protein product is CASSGGLWTTEAFF. The full variable domain, with the rest looked up from reference TRBV5-4 and TRBJ1-1, is ETGVTQSPTHLIKTRGQQVTLRCSSQSGHNTVSWYQQALGQGPQFIFQYYREEENGRGNFPPRFSGLQFPNYSSELNVNALELDDSALYLCASSGGLWTTEAFFGQGTRLTVV.

The CDR3 protein is CASTNRGDGYGYTF. CDR3 DNA: TGCGCCAGCACGAACAGGGGTGATGGCTATGGCTACACCTTC. V gene TRBV5-1 combines with J gene TRBJ1-2, with 7 nucleotides matching TRBD1. Germline CDR1 is SGHRS and CDR2 is YFSETQ. The V gene end was trimmed by 6 bases and the J gene end by 4 bases; junction bases not matched to a gene: 9. CDR3 length: 14 amino acids. The whole variable domain, remainder taken from reference TRBV5-1 and TRBJ1-2, is KAGVTQTPRYLIKTRGQQVTLSCSPISGHRSVSWYQQTPGQGLQFLFEYFSETQRNKGNFPGRFSGRQFSNSRSEMNVSTLELGDSALYLCASTNRGDGYGYTFGSGTRLTVV.

The chain is built from TRBV18 and TRBJ1-2; the D gene is possibly TRBD1 (6 bases). CDR1 is KGHSH, CDR2 LQKENI, per germline. Trimming took 1 base from V and 8 from J, leaving 14 bases between them. The CDR3 is made up of 14 amino acids. The CDR3, as DNA: TGTGCCAGCTCACCACGGACAGTTGAAAACGGCTACACCTTC. It translates to CASSPRTVENGYTF.

J is TRBJ1-1 and V is TRBV6-5; D remains ambiguous. CDR3 size: 14 residues. Trimming shortened V by 3 bases and J by 0 bases, and 8 bases separated the two germline ends. The germline gives CDR1 MNHEY, CDR2 SVGAGI. This CDR3 is CASSYRLVNTEAFF. CDR3 nucleotide sequence: TGTGCCAGCAGTTATAGATTAGTGAACACTGAAGCTTTCTTT.

The genes are TRBV7-2 and TRBJ1-2; a possible D gene is TRBD1 (6 bases). CDR3 length equals 18 residues. Trimming took 2 bases from V and 1 from J, leaving 20 bases between them. The germline gives CDR1 SGHTA, CDR2 FQGNSA. The DNA of the CDR3 is TGTGCCAGCAGCTTATTGTCGACCAGGGGTGGGGGTAACTATGGCTACACCTTC. As protein: CASSLLSTRGGGNYGYTF.

This sequence joins TRBV6-5 and TRBJ2-1, with 12 nucleotides matching TRBD2. Germline V gene lookup returns CDR1 MNHEY and CDR2 SVGAGI. The CDR3 contains 16 residues. J lost 4 bases, V lost 0 bases, and 1 base had no gene match. The CDR3 is CASSYSTSGGYNEQFF. CDR3 DNA: TGTGCCAGCAGTTACTCGACTAGCGGGGGTTACAATGAGCAGTTCTTC.

The chain carries TRBV19 and TRBJ1-2; TRBD1 matches 10 bases. CDR1 and CDR2 (germline): LNHDA, SQIVND (reference sequence). The CDR3 is 14 residues long. Trimming cost V 11 bases and J 4 bases; bases outside gene matches: 10. The CDR3 nucleotides are TGTGCCCCTACCGGGACAGGGGTATTCTATGGCTACACCTTC. Translated, it gives CAPTGTGVFYGYTF.

In DNA, the CDR3 is TGCGCCAGCAGCAAGCAGGGCGGCGGGGAGCTGTTTTTT. It codes for CASSKQGGGELFF. The V gene is TRBV4-3, the J gene TRBJ2-2, with D possibly matching TRBD1 (5 bases). The V gene's germline CDR1 is LGHNA and CDR2 YSLEER. The V end was cut by 5 bases, the J end by 7 bases, with 11 bases between. There are 13 residues in the CDR3.

The J gene is TRBJ1-4, the V gene TRBV7-9; D might be TRBD1 (6 bases). Trimming pared 5 bases from V and 5 bases from J, leaving 15 bases between. CDR1 and CDR2 (germline): SEHNR, FQNEAQ (reference sequence). This CDR3 spans 15 amino acids. CDR3 in amino acids: CASSPSRGKNEKLFF. The CDR3 coding sequence is TGTGCCAGCAGCCCCTCGAGGGGGAAAAATGAAAAACTGTTTTTT.

As for this clone: The identical CDR3 is also encoded by other nucleotide sequences in the sample. The V gene is TRBV12-3 or TRBV12-4, the J gene TRBJ2-7; 10 bases fit TRBD1. The CDR3 runs 13 residues. Germline trimming cut 4 bases from V and 4 bases from J; bases unmatched to any gene: 1. The CDR3 is CASSSDRGYEQYF. The CDR3 DNA reads TGTGCCAGCAGTTCGGACAGGGGGTACGAGCAGTACTTC.

This chain connects TRBV2 to TRBJ1-5; D call uncertain. Germline V gene data show CDR1 as SNHLY and CDR2 as FYNNEI. This CDR3 is built from 14 residues. V lost 6 bases and J 4 bases, leaving 13 bases between the germline ends. The CDR3 protein is CASRPFRGNQPQHF. For the CDR3, the DNA is TGTGCCAGCAGACCATTCCGAGGTAATCAGCCCCAGCATTTT.

V usage is TRBV14 and J usage is TRBJ2-3, with D perhaps TRBD1 or TRBD2 (5 bases each). The CDR3 sequence is 13 residues long. V shed 3 bases and J shed 10 bases, with 14 bases lying between them. Germline loops: CDR1 SGHDN, CDR2 FVKESK. The CDR3 spells CASSHPGTPSQYF. DNA of the CDR3: TGTGCCAGCAGCCATCCGGGGACCCCGTCGCAGTATTTT.

The chain couples TRBV5-1 to TRBJ2-5; 9 bases align to TRBD2. V lost 2 bases to trimming and J lost 2 bases; unmatched junction nucleotides: 4. This CDR3 is built from 15 residues. Per germline, CDR1 SGHRS and CDR2 YFSETQ. The CDR3 spells CASSFGSGGQETQYF. CDR3 coding DNA: TGCGCCAGCAGCTTTGGCAGCGGGGGGCAAGAGACCCAGTACTTC.

This clone has more than one count but fewer than ten. V and J are TRBV7-9 and TRBJ2-7; D unresolved. Germline V lookup: CDR1 SEHNR, CDR2 FQNEAQ (reference sequence). The V gene lost 5 bases and the J gene lost 3 bases, with 11 bases spanning the gap. The CDR3 contains 13 residues. The CDR3 DNA reads as TGTGCCAGCAGCCCCACGGTCATCTACGAGCAGTACTTC. This translates into CASSPTVIYEQYF.

V usage is TRBV12-3 or TRBV12-4 and J usage is TRBJ2-7, with D perhaps being TRBD1 or TRBD2 (5 bases each). Trimming pared 8 bases from V and 4 bases from J, leaving 9 bases between. The CDR3 length is 11 residues. In DNA form, the CDR3 reads TGTGCCAGCCGGTGGGGGTACGAGCAGTACTTC. This encodes CASRWGYEQYF.

The V call is TRBV7-9, the J call TRBJ2-1, with 7 nucleotides matching TRBD2. CDR1 and CDR2 from the germline V gene are SEHNR and FQNEAQ (reference sequence). With V trimmed by 4 bases and J by 6 bases, 9 bases remained unmatched. CDR3 length: 15 residues. The CDR3 spells CASSSPGLRSNEQFF. DNA of the CDR3: TGTGCCAGCAGCTCCCCGGGACTAAGGAGCAATGAGCAGTTCTTC.

V usage is TRBV19 and J usage is TRBJ2-1; D remains ambiguous. V lost 4 bases and J lost 7, with 8 bases in between. There are 12 residues in the CDR3. Germline loops: CDR1 LNHDA, CDR2 SQIVND (reference sequence). The CDR3 is CASSTGWNEQFF. DNA of the CDR3: TGTGCCAGTAGTACCGGGTGGAATGAGCAGTTCTTC. Looking up the rest from reference TRBV19 and TRBJ2-1 gives the full variable domain: DGGITQSPKYLFRKEGQNVTLSCEQNLNHDAMYWYRQDPGQGLRLIYYSQIVNDFQKGDIAEGYSVSREKKESFPLTVTSAQKNPTAFYLCASSTGWNEQFFGPGTRLTVL.

The J gene is TRBJ1-2, the V gene TRBV2, with D unclear. The ends were cut back, 1 base at V and 2 bases at J, with 5 bases in the middle. This CDR3 spans 13 amino acids. CDR1 SNHLY and CDR2 FYNNEI come from the germline V gene. CDR3 sequence: CASSEGMNYGYTF. CDR3 DNA sequence: TGTGCCAGCAGTGAAGGGATGAACTATGGCTACACCTTC.

A remark on this clone: At one end, the junction sequence differs from germline, possibly due to a read error. The chain joins TRBV11-2 to TRBJ2-7, with 9 bases lining up with TRBD1. The CDR3 runs 13 residues. The V gene's germline CDR1 is SGHAT and CDR2 FQNNGV. Here the CDR3 reads CASSLGGRDRAVF. In DNA, the CDR3 is TGTGCCAGCAGCCTCGGAGGCCGGGACAGGGCGGTTTTC.

The V call is TRBV27, the J call TRBJ1-1; 7 bases map to TRBD1. V lost 8 bases to trimming and J lost 3 bases; unmatched junction nucleotides: 12. Germline CDR1 is MNHEY and CDR2 is SMNVEV (reference sequence). The CDR3 sequence is 15 residues long. The CDR3 loop reads CASQPRGRRDTEAFF. CDR3 coding DNA: TGTGCCAGCCAACCGAGGGGGCGCAGGGACACTGAAGCTTTCTTT.